This T cell receptor beta chain stems from a study of regulatory T cells in long-lasting Graves disease. Library construction for TCR beta used iRepertoire HTBI primers and Arm-PCR of CDR3 regions. TCRdb redid the calling of the multiplex PCR reads with MiXCR, one entry per CDR3 protein. In the table there are about 430,000 distinct CDR3 sequences, approximately 16% of which are singletons. Regarding time point: newly diagnosed GD, antithyroid drugs for less than 3 months. From PBMCs, RNA was extracted and then used to make the TCR library. The length of the CDR3 is 14 residues. Germline V gives CDR1 SGHAT, CDR2 FQNNGV. The junction had 6 bases not matched to a gene; V was cut back by 5 bases and J by 5 bases. These sequences were also reported in another study, on T cells in Graves' hyperthyroidism and ophthalmopathy.

This sequence joins TRBV11-2 and TRBJ2-1; 7 positions agree with TRBD1. This TCR derives from a woman between 40 and 50 years old with Graves disease. The input for sequencing was peripheral blood mononuclear cells (PBMCs), taken at new diagnosis, from a patient treated with antithyroid drugs. The CDR3 nucleotides are TGTGCCAGCAGCCCGGGACAGATGCACAATGAGCAGTTCTTC. This codes for CASSPGQMHNEQFF.